The sequence of this T cell receptor beta chain was determined in a study of early T cells in non-severe SARS-CoV-2 infection. Study context: Chains from this unsorted whole-blood bulk RNA could not be paired.

V shed 1 base and J shed 1 base, with 11 bases lying between them. The germline CDR1 and CDR2 sequences are SGHVS and FNYEAQ. The CDR3 loop spans 17 amino acids. This clonotype was seen more than once but under ten times. Its antigen is not identified. Findings of the study overall: Reliance on VDJdb matching favored anti-spike CD8 responses; private and CD4 specificities were missed.

Attached unique molecular identifiers marked individual cDNA molecules. TCRdb used MiXCR to reprocess the 5' RACE reads, holding one entry per CDR3 protein. The sample records tens of thousands of distinct CDR3 sequences, 13% being singletons. The chain combines TRBV7-6 with TRBJ2-6; a possible D gene is TRBD2 (5 bases). Material: whole blood. This clonotype was obtained from an adult who was a healthcare worker with PCR-confirmed SARS-CoV-2 infection or an uninfected control (not recorded which). In DNA form, the CDR3 reads TGTGCCAGCAGCTTAGGAACTAGGTTTTCTGGGGCCAACGTCCTGACTTTC. This sequence encodes CASSLGTRFSGANVLTF.